These 5 T cell receptor beta chains were all obtained from the same sample, sequenced in a study of shared clonotypes between healthy human individuals. Clones were sequenced by immunoSEQ multiplex PCR, and TCRdb holds only the in-frame ones, with some missing. The sample lists about 2.1 million clones, about 94% occurring once. CD8 cells classed as naive were CD45RO-negative and positively selected for CCR7, excluding terminally differentiated effector memory CD45RA+ cells. The sequenced sample was naive CD8+ T cells from PBMCs. The receptors originated from a young man in good health. Some clones in this sample may be carry-over from other donors' samples.

The chain uses TRBV25-1 and TRBJ2-1; 8 nucleotides line up with TRBD2. This CDR3 comprises 18 residues. The V segment lost 5 bases and the J segment 7 bases; nucleotides outside the gene matches: 19. CDR1 MGHDK and CDR2 SYGVNS come from the germline V gene. The CDR3 DNA is TGTGCCAGCAGTCGGGGAAACCCCTGGAGCGGGAGTGGAAATGAGCAGTTCTTC. This gives the protein CASSRGNPWSGSGNEQFF.

The V and J genes are TRBV18 and TRBJ2-7; 10 nucleotides line up with TRBD1. Germline V gives CDR1 KGHSH, CDR2 LQKENI. With V trimmed by 5 bases and J by 4 bases, 8 bases remained unmatched. The CDR3 consists of 15 residues. The CDR3 DNA reads TGTGCCAGCTCATATGGGACAGGGGATCGGTACGAGCAGTACTTC. Translation: CASSYGTGDRYEQYF.

Many counts were recorded for this clone. The gene calls are TRBV28 and TRBJ1-5; 9 positions match TRBD1. The junction had 8 bases not matched to a gene; V was cut back by 4 bases and J by 7 bases. Germline V gives CDR1 MDHEN, CDR2 SYDVKM. This CDR3 comprises 15 residues. In DNA, the CDR3 is TGTGCCAGCAGTTCACCGGGACAGGGAAGCCAGCCCCAGCATTTT. It yields the protein CASSSPGQGSQPQHF.

The genes are TRBV2 and TRBJ2-7; weak D call: TRBD2 (5 bases). The V and J ends lost 6 bases and 4 bases respectively, with 10 bases between them. The CDR3 covers 12 residues. Germline loops: CDR1 SNHLY, CDR2 FYNNEI. CDR3: CASRGVTYEQYF. Here the CDR3 DNA reads TGTGCCAGCAGGGGAGTTACTTACGAGCAGTACTTC.

This chain joins TRBV6-1 and TRBJ2-7; TRBD2 agrees at 8 bases. This CDR3 has 14 amino acids. V gave up 6 bases and J gave up 4 bases; unmatched junction bases: 8. The V gene's germline CDR1 is MNHNS and CDR2 SASEGT. Here the CDR3 reads CASRGLEGSYEQYF. The CDR3 coding sequence is TGTGCCAGCAGGGGACTAGAGGGAAGTTACGAGCAGTACTTC.